This T cell receptor beta chain emerged from a study of shared clonotypes between healthy human individuals. V lost 1 base to trimming and J lost 6 bases, with 12 bases between them. Per the germline V gene, CDR1 is KGHSH and CDR2 is LQKENI. The CDR3 has 14 residues. Data came from immunoSEQ multiplex PCR; TCRdb stores just in-frame clones and leaves some out. The repertoire holds 2 million to 2.5 million clones, with under 95% as singletons. V gene TRBV18 combines with J gene TRBJ1-1; no clear D. The receptor comes from a man younger than 35 in good health. Some clones in this sample may be carry-over from other donors' samples. Sequencing was carried out using naive CD4+ T cells from PBMCs. The subset here: CD45RA+ positively selected. The DNA of the CDR3 is TGTGCCAGCTCACCACGCCGGGGAGGGTCTGAAGCTTTCTTT. Its protein is CASSPRRGGSEAFF. The variable domain in full, completed from reference TRBV18 and TRBJ1-1, reads NAGVMQNPRHLVRRRGQEARLRCSPMKGHSHVYWYRQLPEEGLKFMVYLQKENIIDESGMPKERFSAEFPKEGPSILRIQQVVRGDSAAYFCASSPRRGGSEAFFGQGTRLTVV.